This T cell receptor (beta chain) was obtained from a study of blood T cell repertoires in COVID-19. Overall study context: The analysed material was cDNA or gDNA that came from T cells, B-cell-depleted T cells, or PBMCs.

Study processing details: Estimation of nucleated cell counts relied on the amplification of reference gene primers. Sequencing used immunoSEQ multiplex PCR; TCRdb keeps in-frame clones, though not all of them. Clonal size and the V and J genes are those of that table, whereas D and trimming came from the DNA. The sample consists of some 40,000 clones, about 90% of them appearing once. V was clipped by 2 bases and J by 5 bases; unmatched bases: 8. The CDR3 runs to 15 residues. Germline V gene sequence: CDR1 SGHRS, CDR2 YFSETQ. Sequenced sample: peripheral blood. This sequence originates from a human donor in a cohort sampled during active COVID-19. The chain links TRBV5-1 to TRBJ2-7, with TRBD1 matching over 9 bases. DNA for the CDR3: TGCGCCAGCAGCTTCGGCTCGGGACAGGGTCACGAGCAGTACTTC. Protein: CASSFGSGQGHEQYF.